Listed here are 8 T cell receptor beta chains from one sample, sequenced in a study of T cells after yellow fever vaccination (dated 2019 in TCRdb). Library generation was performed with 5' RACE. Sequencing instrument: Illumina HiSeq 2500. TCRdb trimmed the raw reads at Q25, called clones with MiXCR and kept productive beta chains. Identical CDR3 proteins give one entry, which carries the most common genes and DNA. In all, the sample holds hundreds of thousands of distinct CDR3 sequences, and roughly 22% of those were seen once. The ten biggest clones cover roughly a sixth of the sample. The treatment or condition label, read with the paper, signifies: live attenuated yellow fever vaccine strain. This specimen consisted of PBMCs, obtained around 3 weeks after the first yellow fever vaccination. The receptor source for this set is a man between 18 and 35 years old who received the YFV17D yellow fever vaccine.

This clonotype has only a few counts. The CDR3 DNA is TGTGCCAGCAGCTTAATGGACGGCACCGGGGAGCTGTTTTTT. This encodes CASSLMDGTGELFF. This chain joins TRBV7-9 and TRBJ2-2; no definite D call. The CDR3 consists of 14 residues. V dropped 2 bases and J dropped 4 bases, with 8 bases sitting between them. CDR1 is SEHNR, CDR2 FQNEAQ, per germline (reference sequence).

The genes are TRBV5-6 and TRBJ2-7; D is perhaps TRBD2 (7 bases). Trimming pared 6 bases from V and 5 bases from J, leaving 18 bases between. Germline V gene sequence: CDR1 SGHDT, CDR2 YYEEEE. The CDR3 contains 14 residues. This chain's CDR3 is CASTAGGPFNEQYF. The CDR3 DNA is TGTGCCAGCACCGCCGGGGGGCCTTTTAACGAGCAGTACTTC.

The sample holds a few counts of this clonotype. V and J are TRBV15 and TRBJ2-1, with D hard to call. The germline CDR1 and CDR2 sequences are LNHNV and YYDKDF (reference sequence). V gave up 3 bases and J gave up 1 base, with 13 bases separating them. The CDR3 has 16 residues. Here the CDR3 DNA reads TGTGCCACCAGCAGCAAACCCACCTCATCCTACAATGAGCAGTTCTTC. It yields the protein CATSSKPTSSYNEQFF.

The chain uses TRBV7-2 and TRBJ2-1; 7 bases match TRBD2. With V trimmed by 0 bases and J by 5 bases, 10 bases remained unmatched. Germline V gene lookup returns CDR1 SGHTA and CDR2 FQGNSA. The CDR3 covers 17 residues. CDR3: CASSLAVRLAENNEQFF. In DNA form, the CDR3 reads TGTGCCAGCAGCTTAGCGGTTCGGCTAGCGGAGAACAATGAGCAGTTCTTC.

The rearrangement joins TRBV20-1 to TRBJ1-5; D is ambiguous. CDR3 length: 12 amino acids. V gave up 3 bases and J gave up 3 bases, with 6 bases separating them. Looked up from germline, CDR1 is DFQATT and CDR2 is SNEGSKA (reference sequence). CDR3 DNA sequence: TGCAGTGCTAGTGGTGTCAATCAGCCCCAGCATTTT. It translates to CSASGVNQPQHF.

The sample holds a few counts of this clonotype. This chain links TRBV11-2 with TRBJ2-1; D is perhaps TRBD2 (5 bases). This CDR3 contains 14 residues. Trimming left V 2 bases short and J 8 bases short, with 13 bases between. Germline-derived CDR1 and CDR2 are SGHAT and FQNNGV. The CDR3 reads CASSLRLAWDEQFF. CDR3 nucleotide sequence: TGTGCCAGCAGCTTAAGGCTAGCCTGGGATGAGCAGTTCTTC.

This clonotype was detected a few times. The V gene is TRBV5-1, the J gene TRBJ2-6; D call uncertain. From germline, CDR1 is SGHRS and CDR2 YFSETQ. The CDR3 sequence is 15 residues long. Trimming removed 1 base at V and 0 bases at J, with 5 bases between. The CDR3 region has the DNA TGCGCCAGCAGCTTGAAGGTCTCTGGGGCCAACGTCCTGACTTTC. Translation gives CASSLKVSGANVLTF.

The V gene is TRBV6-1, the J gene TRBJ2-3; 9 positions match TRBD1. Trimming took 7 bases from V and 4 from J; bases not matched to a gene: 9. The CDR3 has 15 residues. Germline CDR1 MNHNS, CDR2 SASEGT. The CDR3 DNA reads TGTGCCAGCATTGAGGGACAGGGTTTACCAGATACGCAGTATTTT. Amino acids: CASIEGQGLPDTQYF.